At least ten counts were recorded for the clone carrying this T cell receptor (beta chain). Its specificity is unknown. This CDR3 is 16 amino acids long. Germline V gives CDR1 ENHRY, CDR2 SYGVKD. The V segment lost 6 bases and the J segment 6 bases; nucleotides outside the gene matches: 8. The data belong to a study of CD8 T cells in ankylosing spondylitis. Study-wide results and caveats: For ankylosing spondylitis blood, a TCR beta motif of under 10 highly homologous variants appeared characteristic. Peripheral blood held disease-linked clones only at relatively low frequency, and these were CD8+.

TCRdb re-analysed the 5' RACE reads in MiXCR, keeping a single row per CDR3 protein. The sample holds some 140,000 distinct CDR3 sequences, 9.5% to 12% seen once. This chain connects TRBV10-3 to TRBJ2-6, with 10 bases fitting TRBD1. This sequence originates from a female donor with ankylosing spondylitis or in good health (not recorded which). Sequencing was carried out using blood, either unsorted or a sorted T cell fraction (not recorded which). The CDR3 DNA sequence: TGTGCCATCAGCACCGGGACAGGGGTAAAGGCCAACGTCCTGACTTTC. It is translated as CAISTGTGVKANVLTF.